This passage covers 25 T cell receptor beta chains from one sample sequenced in a study of T cells in women clearing cervical HPV infection. Libraries were prepared by immunoSEQ multiplex PCR; TCRdb keeps only in-frame clonotypes and omits some of them. Recorded here are more than 30,000 clones; the top ten clones represent about 16%. Specimen: blood buffy coat. These receptors all stem from a woman aged 18 to 75 with a cervical HPV16 infection that either progressed to CIN3+ or cleared (not recorded which).

Worth noting for this clone: The CDR3 end falls 3 residues outside the read, so it is completed with the germline J gene. The chain uses TRBV9 and TRBJ2-1; the D gene is possibly TRBD1 (6 bases). V shed 3 bases and J shed 9 bases, with 19 bases lying between them. This CDR3 is 15 amino acids long. Germline V gives CDR1 SGDLS, CDR2 YYNGEE. The sequenced part of the CDR3 DNA is TGTGCCAGCAGCGAACGACAGGCTTCAGGGAGTGAG. It encodes CASSERQASGSE. The whole CDR3 reads CASSERQASGSEQFF.

About this clone: The read ends 3 residues early relative to the CDR3; the germline J gene fills the gap. The V and J genes are TRBV19 and TRBJ1-2; a weak D match, TRBD1 (6 bases). The CDR3 has 15 residues. Germline V gives CDR1 LNHDA, CDR2 SQIVND (reference sequence). This chain's CDR3 is CASSIGGLSTDTYTF. Incomplete CDR3 DNA: TGTGCCAGTAGTATAGGGGGGCTCAGCACAGATACC.

The CDR3 sequence: CASSDVNLDRVGGYEQYF. The part of the CDR3 DNA that was read is TGTGCCAGCAGTGACGTAAACTTGGACAGGGTGGGGGGCTACGAG. This rearrangement joins TRBV6-4 to TRBJ2-7, with 8 bases that match TRBD1. The CDR3 extends 3 residues past the end of the read, so its final part is completed from the germline J gene. The CDR3 spans 18 residues. The germline CDR1 and CDR2 sequences are MRHNA and SNTAGT. The J segment lost 3 bases and the V segment lost 2 bases, leaving 15 bases of the junction unmatched.

In the case of this clone: Coverage ceases 3 residues before the CDR3 finishes, and the germline J gene fills in the end. J is TRBJ1-1 and V is TRBV13; D remains ambiguous. V lost 5 bases, J lost 1 base, and 14 bases lay in between. The length of the CDR3 is 15 residues. Looked up from germline, CDR1 is PRHDT and CDR2 is FYEKMQ (reference sequence). The CDR3 region is CASSQTTFWNTEAFF. The part of the CDR3 DNA that was read is TGTGCCAGCAGCCAAACGACTTTTTGGAACACTGAA. Supplemented by reference TRBV13 and TRBJ1-1, the full variable domain reads AAGVIQSPRHLIKEKRETATLKCYPIPRHDTVYWYQQGPGQDPQFLISFYEKMQSDKGSIPDRFSAQQFSDYHSELNMSSLELGDSALYFCASSQTTFWNTEAFFGQGTRLTVV.

On this clone: The read halts 3 residues ahead of the CDR3 end, with the missing end drawn from the germline J gene. The chain joins TRBV20-1 to TRBJ2-5; no reliable D call. With 0 bases removed from V and 1 base from J, the gap between germline ends came to 9 bases. CDR1 DFQATT and CDR2 SNEGSKA come from the germline V gene (reference sequence). This CDR3 has 14 amino acids. The sequenced CDR3 bases are TGCAGTGCTAGAGAATTGGTACTCCAAGAGACC. Amino acids: CSARELVLQET. The full CDR3 is CSARELVLQETQYF.

Concerning this clone: The read ends 3 residues early relative to the CDR3; the germline J gene fills the gap. The gene calls are TRBV6-2 or TRBV6-3 and TRBJ1-5; D is undetermined. V was cut by 7 bases and J by 3 bases, with 16 bases left in between. The germline CDR1 and CDR2 sequences are MNHEY and SVGEGT. The CDR3 contains 15 residues. Here the CDR3 reads CASKEAGRYNQPQHF. CDR3 bases read: TGTGCCAGCAAAGAAGCGGGGAGATACAATCAGCCC.

Details on this clone: The missing CDR3 end, 3 residues past where the read stops, is filled in from the germline J gene. This chain joins TRBV7-2 and TRBJ2-3; TRBD2 is a possible D gene (5 bases). The CDR3 consists of 15 residues. Germline assignment: CDR1 SGHTA and CDR2 FQGNSA. This chain's CDR3 is CASSLIGNTGVAQYF. Partial CDR3 DNA: TGTGCCAGCAGCTTAATAGGGAACACCGGGGTGGCG.

Details on this clone: The CDR3 extends 3 residues past the end of the read, so its final part is completed from the germline J gene. The rearrangement links TRBV7-9 to TRBJ1-4; D gene uncertain. The germline V and J ends were trimmed by 5 bases and 1 base, with 11 bases remaining between them. The germline V gene has CDR1 SEHNR and CDR2 FQNEAQ (reference sequence). The CDR3 covers 15 residues. The CDR3 bases that were read are TGTGCCAGCAGCCTTAGCGCCAGAACTAATGAAAAA. Translation gives CASSLSARTNEK. The whole CDR3 is CASSLSARTNEKLFF.

The CDR3 reads CASSLAAGINEQFF. The CDR3 DNA, read in part, is TGCGCCAGCAGCTTGGCAGCGGGAATCAATGAG. The V call is TRBV5-1, the J call TRBJ2-1; 7 nucleotides line up with TRBD2. The CDR3 is cut off 3 residues early in the read; its end comes from the germline J gene. The CDR3 has 14 amino acids. After removal of 0 bases from V and 6 bases from J, the junction contained 3 bases not matched to a gene. Germline CDR1 reads SGHRS; CDR2 reads YFSETQ.

The CDR3 protein is CSVEGQVNNEQFF. The CDR3 bases that were read are TGCAGCGTTGAAGGACAGGTTAACAATGAG. This chain links TRBV29-1 with TRBJ2-1, with D perhaps matching TRBD1 (6 bases). The read is 3 residues too short to cover the CDR3 end, so that end is filled in from the germline J gene. Trimming took 1 base from V and 5 from J, leaving 9 bases between them. The CDR3 is made up of 13 amino acids. Germline lookup yields CDR1 SQVTM and CDR2 ANQGSEA.

As for this clone: The junction shows a germline mismatch at one end, possibly a read error. Sequencing ends 3 residues short of the CDR3 end; the germline J gene provides the rest. The sample carries other DNA sequences with the same CDR3. The rearrangement joins TRBV2 to TRBJ1-3, with a weak D call TRBD1 (6 bases). CDR3 length: 14 residues. In germline, CDR1 is SNHLY, CDR2 FYNNEI. The CDR3 sequence: CASSEGTDGNTIYF. The CDR3 DNA, read in part, is TGTGCCAGCAGTGAAGGGACAGATGGAAACACT.

Comment on this clone: The sequenced fragment ends 3 residues before the CDR3 boundary, so the rest is inferred from the germline J gene. This chain connects TRBV5-4 to TRBJ2-3; D is undetermined. Germline V gene data show CDR1 as SGHNT and CDR2 as YYREEE (reference sequence). The CDR3 contains 14 residues. Between the trimmed V and J ends, which lost 1 base and 2 bases, there was a span of 8 bases. Here the CDR3 reads CASSLSGATDTQYF. Incomplete CDR3 DNA: TGTGCCAGCAGCTTGTCAGGAGCCACAGATACG. Complete variable domain (other parts from reference TRBV5-4 and TRBJ2-3): ETGVTQSPTHLIKTRGQQVTLRCSSQSGHNTVSWYQQALGQGPQFIFQYYREEENGRGNFPPRFSGLQFPNYSSELNVNALELDDSALYLCASSLSGATDTQYFGPGTRLTVL.

Remarks on this clone: The read comes to an end 3 residues before the CDR3 does, leaving the germline J gene to fill in the end. The V call is TRBV7-3, the J call TRBJ2-4; D might be TRBD2 (7 bases). The length of the CDR3 is 15 residues. Germline V lookup: CDR1 SGHTA, CDR2 FQGTGA. The sequenced part of the CDR3 DNA is TGTGCCAGCAGCCAAGGGGGGGGCGCAGCCGGTGGT. This gives the protein CASSQGGGAAGG. In full, the CDR3 reads CASSQGGGAAGGQYF.

In regard to this clone: The CDR3 goes on 3 residues after the read ends, and that part is filled in from the germline J gene. The chain is built from TRBV30 and TRBJ2-3; possible D gene TRBD1, 6 bases. Germline values: CDR1 GTSNPN, CDR2 SVGIG (reference sequence). The CDR3 covers 17 residues. The CDR3 bases that were read are TGTGCCTGGAGTCCCCCAGGGGCCGAGTGGATCAATCAGCCG. Protein sequence: CAWSPPGAEWINQP. The whole CDR3 reads CAWSPPGAEWINQPQYF.

With regard to this clone: The CDR3 end falls 3 residues outside the read, so it is completed with the germline J gene. This chain connects TRBV12-3 or TRBV12-4 to TRBJ2-7; 7 bases are shared with TRBD1. This CDR3 is built from 15 residues. V lost 8 bases to trimming and J lost 0 bases; unmatched junction nucleotides: 10. The sequenced CDR3 bases are TGTGCCAGCGGTTACCGGGACAGACTCTCCTACGAG. Residues: CASGYRDRLSYE. The whole CDR3 sequence is CASGYRDRLSYEQYF.

For this clone: The CDR3 goes on 3 residues after the read ends, and that part is filled in from the germline J gene. The genes are TRBV11-2 and TRBJ1-5, with D possibly matching TRBD1 (5 bases). The V end was cut by 6 bases, the J end by 2 bases, with 14 bases between. From germline, CDR1 is SGHAT and CDR2 FQNNGV. This CDR3 region has 15 residues. CDR3 DNA (partial): TGTGCCAGCAGTAAAACCTCGGGGGGCAATCAGCCC. Protein product: CASSKTSGGNQP. The whole CDR3 reads CASSKTSGGNQPQHF.

A note on this clone: The read halts 3 residues ahead of the CDR3 end, with the missing end drawn from the germline J gene. V and J are TRBV30 and TRBJ2-2, with TRBD2 as a possible D gene (5 bases). In germline, CDR1 is GTSNPN, CDR2 SVGIG (reference sequence). There are 13 residues in the CDR3. The DNA read from the CDR3 is TGTGCCTGGAGTGTACGTCACGGGGTACCG. This translates into CAWSVRHGVP. The full CDR3 reads CAWSVRHGVPLFF.

Of note for this clone: The CDR3 goes on 3 residues after the read ends, and that part is filled in from the germline J gene. This sequence joins TRBV7-2 and TRBJ1-1; TRBD1 matches 10 bases. CDR3 size: 15 residues. With V trimmed by 5 bases and J by 2 bases, 5 bases remained unmatched. The germline V gene has CDR1 SGHTA and CDR2 FQGNSA. The sequenced CDR3 bases are TGTGCCAGCAGCGCGACAGGGGGCTTTAACACTGAA. This sequence encodes CASSATGGFNTE. The CDR3 reads in full as CASSATGGFNTEAFF.

Remarks on this clone: The germline gene is not matched at one end of the junction; a read error may be the cause. The read comes to an end 3 residues before the CDR3 does, leaving the germline J gene to fill in the end. The chain links TRBV18 to TRBJ2-3; D is possibly TRBD1 (5 bases). Germline CDR1 and CDR2: KGHSH and LQKENI. CDR3 size: 15 residues. The CDR3 DNA, read in part, is TGTGCCAGCCCACCTAAGGCTCAGGGATCAGATACG. Its protein product is CASPPKAQGSDT. In full, the CDR3 reads CASPPKAQGSDTQYF.

Note on this clone: The read gets to within 3 residues of the CDR3 end, and the germline J gene fills in the rest. The rearrangement joins TRBV6-1 to TRBJ2-7; D is undetermined. Germline V lookup: CDR1 MNHNS, CDR2 SASEGT. Trimming shortened V by 1 base and J by 3 bases, and 13 bases separated the two germline ends. The length of the CDR3 is 15 residues. This chain's CDR3 is CASSEVNRNGYEQYF. The sequenced part of the CDR3 DNA is TGTGCCAGCAGTGAAGTTAACAGAAATGGCTACGAG.

Of note for this clone: The read ends 3 residues before the CDR3 terminus; that terminus is restored from the germline J gene. This chain joins TRBV5-1 and TRBJ2-1, with a possible D match to TRBD1 (6 bases). Per the germline V gene, CDR1 is SGHRS and CDR2 is YFSETQ. V was pared by 4 bases and J by 3 bases, with 8 bases between. This CDR3 region has 13 residues. The CDR3 is CASSMDSYNEQFF. CDR3 bases read: TGCGCCAGCAGCATGGACAGCTACAATGAG.

Remarks on this clone: The CDR3 end falls 3 residues outside the read, so it is completed with the germline J gene. The rearrangement links TRBV5-6 to TRBJ1-4; 9 nucleotides match TRBD1. The CDR3 spans 14 residues. Germline V gives CDR1 SGHDT, CDR2 YYEEEE. J gave up 8 bases and V 3 bases, and 5 bases lay outside the gene matches. Here the CDR3 reads CASSSQGAGEKLFF. The CDR3 bases that were read are TGTGCCAGCAGCTCACAGGGGGCTGGAGAAAAA. The full variable domain, completed using reference TRBV5-6 and TRBJ1-4, is DAGVTQSPTHLIKTRGQQVTLRCSPKSGHDTVSWYQQALGQGPQFIFQYYEEEERQRGNFPDRFSGHQFPNYSSELNVNALLLGDSALYLCASSSQGAGEKLFFGSGTQLSVL.

Concerning this clone: From the germline J gene comes the end of the CDR3, since the read stops 3 residues before it. V gene TRBV7-3 combines with J gene TRBJ1-2; D is possibly TRBD1 (6 bases). Germline V gives CDR1 SGHTA, CDR2 FQGTGA. This CDR3 is 15 amino acids long. CDR3 loop: CASSSMHRAPRGYTF. The covered CDR3 bases are TGTGCCAGCAGCTCGATGCACAGGGCCCCTCGGGGC.

Turning to this clone: The read is 3 residues too short to cover the CDR3 end, so that end is filled in from the germline J gene. V gene TRBV6-1 combines with J gene TRBJ1-2; 7 nucleotides line up with TRBD1. V lost 4 bases and J lost 5; bases outside the gene matches: 4. CDR1 and CDR2 from the germline V gene are MNHNS and SASEGT. The CDR3 sequence is 13 residues long. The CDR3 reads CASSGGQAYGYTF. CDR3 DNA, as far as it was read: TGTGCCAGCAGTGGAGGACAGGCGTATGGC.

On this clone itself: The observed sequence ends 3 residues before the CDR3 terminus, with the missing tail filled in from the germline J gene. The chain employs TRBV7-3 and TRBJ2-1, with 7 bases identical to TRBD2. The germline V gene encodes CDR1 SGHTA and CDR2 FQGTGA. This CDR3 spans 14 amino acids. The J segment lost 5 bases and the V segment lost 3 bases, leaving 4 bases of the junction unmatched. The CDR3 spells CASSLSGDHNEQFF. The sequenced CDR3 bases are TGTGCCAGCAGCTTGAGCGGGGACCACAATGAG.